This TCR beta chain was obtained from a study of blood T cell repertoires in COVID-19. The wider study: Sites in the United States, Italy and Spain provided acute and convalescent COVID-19 samples. T cells, B-cell-depleted T cells, or PBMCs supplied cDNA or gDNA.

Germline lookup yields CDR1 MNHEY and CDR2 SVGAGI. Unmatched junction bases numbered 3, after V lost 6 bases and J lost 0 bases. CDR3 length: 15 amino acids. TCRdb's table, derived via immunoSEQ multiplex PCR, lists solely in-frame clones and lacks some. The sample yields 90,000 to 120,000 clones, about 80% seen once. The origin of this receptor is a man between 65 and 85 years old with acute or convalescent COVID-19. The chain recombines TRBV6-5 with TRBJ1-1, with TRBD1 matching 11 bases. Input material: peripheral blood. CDR3 sequence reads: CASRWTGGMNTEAFF. The CDR3 bases are TGTGCCAGCAGGTGGACAGGGGGCATGAACACTGAAGCTTTCTTT.